Listed below are T cell receptor beta chains from one sample, sequenced in a study of a mutant IDH1 vaccine in newly diagnosed glioma. Only in-frame clones appear in the TCRdb table, and some are missing; sequencing was by immunoSEQ multiplex PCR. The profile shows around 42,000 clones, approximately 85% of them singletons. Their cognate antigens are unknown. The sequencing here drew on PBMCs, taken from a glioma patient whose treatment included an IDH1 peptide vaccine. All receptors derive from a man aged 35 to 55 with glioma. CDR3s include the opening cysteine and the closing phenylalanine or tryptophan. D genes are given only for firm matches. The listing skips clone size in some rows; elsewhere it reads once, few, many or a size class.

len,v_gene,abundance,j_gene,d_gene,CDR3nt,CDR3aa
14,TRBV7-7,few,TRBJ2-2,-,TGTGCCAGCAGCTTTGCCCTTACGACCGGGGAGCTGTTTTTT,CASSFALTTGELFF
15,TRBV27,-,TRBJ1-4,-,TGTGCCAGCAGTCCTGCCCCCGGGCAGAATGAAAAACTGTTTTTT,CASSPAPGQNEKLFF
15,TRBV27,-,TRBJ1-5,TRBD1,TGTGCCAGCAGTTTAGGGACAGGTCTCAATCAGCCCCAGCATTTT,CASSLGTGLNQPQHF
15,TRBV10-3,-,TRBJ2-5,-,TGTGCCATCAGTGACTGGGAGACCCCCACACGGACCCAGTACTTC,CAISDWETPTRTQYF
15,TRBV5-6,-,TRBJ1-2,-,TGTGCCAGCAGCTTGGCCCACCCAGGGGCCTATGGCTACACCTTC,CASSLAHPGAYGYTF
15,TRBV18,-,TRBJ2-7,TRBD1,TGTGCCAGCTCACCCCCAGGACAGGGGGCCTACGAGCAGTACTTC,CASSPPGQGAYEQYF
14,TRBV7-3,-,TRBJ2-1,TRBD2,TGTGCCAGCAGCTCTCTAGCGGAAGCAAATGAGCAGTTCTTC,CASSSLAEANEQFF
14,TRBV11-2,-,TRBJ2-2,-,TGTGCCAGCAGCGCCCGGCGAGGGACCGGGGAGCTGTTTTTT,CASSARRGTGELFF
13,TRBV27,-,TRBJ1-2,TRBD1,TGTGCCAGCAGTGAGGACAGGGTCTATGGCTACACCTTC,CASSEDRVYGYTF
17,TRBV7-2,-,TRBJ2-2,TRBD2,TGTGCCAGCAGCTTAGCTGAGGGACTAGCGGGACATGGGGAGCTGTTTTTT,CASSLAEGLAGHGELFF
15,TRBV25-1,-,TRBJ2-2,-,TGTGCCAGCAGGAGACAGTACCACTCCACCGGGGAGCTGTTTTTT,CASRRQYHSTGELFF
16,TRBV5-1,-,TRBJ2-7,TRBD2,TGCGCCAGCAGCTTGGGTCCGGCTAGCGGCTCCTACGAGCAGTACTTC,CASSLGPASGSYEQYF
17,TRBV19,-,TRBJ2-6,-,TGTGCCAGTACCCTTGGGCGTGTGAGGTCCGGGGCCAACGTCCTGACTTTC,CASTLGRVRSGANVLTF
13,TRBV28,-,TRBJ1-1,-,TGTGCCAGCAGTCGGAGGGGGGGCACTGAAGCTTTCTTT,CASSRRGGTEAFF
15,TRBV28,once,TRBJ1-5,-,TGTGCCAGCAGTTTATGGGGGGGTAGCAATCAGCCCCAGCATTTT,CASSLWGGSNQPQHF
14,TRBV9,-,TRBJ2-7,-,TGTGCCAGCAGCGTAGGGCTAGCAGTTAGCGAGCAGTACTTC,CASSVGLAVSEQYF
14,TRBV7-7,-,TRBJ2-5,-,TGTGCTAGCAGCTATTCAGGGCAGCAAGAGACCCAGTACTTC,CASSYSGQQETQYF
14,TRBV9,once,TRBJ1-3,-,TGTGCCAGTGGGGTACGGGGGGCCGGAAACACCATATATTTT,CASGVRGAGNTIYF
17,TRBV2,-,TRBJ2-5,TRBD2,TGTGCCAGCAGTGGACTAGCGGGAGTTAGGGTTTTAGAGACCCAGTACTTC,CASSGLAGVRVLETQYF
16,TRBV11-2,few,TRBJ2-2,TRBD2,TGTGCCAGCAGCTACGGACTAGCGGGAGGCCCCGGGGAGCTGTTTTTT,CASSYGLAGGPGELFF
19,TRBV9,-,TRBJ2-1,TRBD2,TGTGCCAGCAGCGTAGTCCCTCCCTGGGAGGCGGGAGGGGGGTCTGAGCAGTTCTTC,CASSVVPPWEAGGGSEQFF
15,TRBV6-5,-,TRBJ2-3,-,TGTGCCAGCAGTTACGGTGGGGGAAAGGGAGATACGCAGTATTTT,CASSYGGGKGDTQYF
15,TRBV7-9,-,TRBJ1-3,-,TGTGCCAGCAGCTTAGGTCGGGGCTCTGGAAACACCATATATTTT,CASSLGRGSGNTIYF
15,TRBV7-6,-,TRBJ2-7,TRBD1,TGTGCCAGCAGCAGAGGGACAGGGCTTAGTGGCGAGCAGTACTTC,CASSRGTGLSGEQYF
14,TRBV11-2,-,TRBJ1-1,TRBD1,TGTGCCAGCAGCTCGAGCGGGACAGGGCGGCCAACTTTCTTT,CASSSSGTGRPTFF